The subject of this entry is one T cell receptor beta chain. This record belongs to a study of blood T cell repertoires in COVID-19. Method: immunoSEQ multiplex PCR; TCRdb's copy keeps in-frame clones and lacks some. The data contain about 46,000 clones, approximately 86% of them singletons. Participants came from fewer than 25 US areas, aged roughly 18 to 100 years. The receptor's source is a woman aged 50 to 65 who had recovered from COVID-19. Material for sequencing was PBMCs or T cells enriched from blood (not recorded which).

The CDR3 protein is CASSLYNRASEKLFF. The DNA of the CDR3 is TGTGCCAGCAGTTTATACAACAGGGCTAGTGAAAAACTGTTTTTT. This sequence joins TRBV28 and TRBJ1-4; D perhaps matches TRBD1 (6 bases). The CDR3 runs 15 residues. CDR1 is MDHEN and CDR2 is SYDVKM in the germline V gene. With 1 base removed from V and 7 bases from J, the gap between germline ends came to 13 bases.